Listed below are T cell receptor beta chains from one sample, sequenced in a study of blood T cell repertoires in COVID-19. Generated by immunoSEQ multiplex PCR, the TCRdb table keeps only in-frame clones and is missing some. The table includes about 80,000 clones, approximately 89% detected once. Sequencing input: peripheral blood. These receptors came from a woman of 80 years or more with acute or convalescent COVID-19. Each CDR3 is given with its conserved first and last residue. Each record gives: J gene, clone size, V gene, D gene, CDR3 DNA, CDR3 protein. A D gene is named only where the DNA matches it firmly. For some rows the clone size is stated as once, few or many, or as a class when expanded; others skip it.

>TRBJ1-1|.|TRBV7-2|TRBD1
TGTGCCAGCAGCCGGGGACAGGGCGGGGAAGGTGAAGCTTTCTTT
CASSRGQGGEGEAFF
>TRBJ2-1|medium-sized|TRBV19|TRBD2
TGTGCCAGTACGAGGTCGGGTCGGGCGGGAGGTCGGGACAATGAGCAGTTCTTC
CASTRSGRAGGRDNEQFF
>TRBJ1-2|.|TRBV9|.
TGTGCCAGCAGCCGAGAGTTCTATGGCTACACCTTC
CASSREFYGYTF
>TRBJ2-5|.|TRBV11-2|.
TGTGCCAGCAGCTTGGGGGCCAGGGCTCGCGAGACCCAGTACTTC
CASSLGARARETQYF
>TRBJ2-2|.|TRBV5-1|TRBD2
TGCGCCAGCAGCCTTCTGACTAGCGGGAACACCGGGGAGCTGTTTTTT
CASSLLTSGNTGELFF
>TRBJ2-7|.|TRBV25-1|.
TGTGCCAGCAGTGCCACGAACTCCTCGCCCTACGAGCAGTACTTC
CASSATNSSPYEQYF
>TRBJ1-3|.|TRBV6-5|.
TGTGCCACCAGTATATCCTCTGGAAACACCATATATTTT
CATSISSGNTIYF
>TRBJ2-7|.|TRBV2|TRBD1
TGTGCCAGCAGTGGACAGGGTTACGAGCAGTACTTC
CASSGQGYEQYF
>TRBJ2-1|.|TRBV19|TRBD2
TGTGCCAGTAGTCCATGGACTAGCGGGAACAATGAGCAGTTCTTC
CASSPWTSGNNEQFF
>TRBJ2-3|.|TRBV19|TRBD2
TGTGCCAGTAGTATCTCGGGGGGGAGGGATACGCAGTATTTT
CASSISGGRDTQYF
>TRBJ1-1|.|TRBV5-6|TRBD1
TGTGCCAGCAGCCCTGGACAGGGTTTTAAATCGGGCACTGAAGCTTTCTTT
CASSPGQGFKSGTEAFF
>TRBJ1-3|.|TRBV6-1|.
TGTGCCAGCAGTGAGGTAGCGTCTGGAAACACCATATATTTT
CASSEVASGNTIYF
>TRBJ1-5|.|TRBV10-2|.
TGCGCCAGCAGTGAACAGCCCTCCAATCAGCCCCAGCATTTT
CASSEQPSNQPQHF
>TRBJ1-5|.|TRBV19|.
TGTGCCAGTACCCCTAAGGGGGACCAGCCCCAGCATTTT
CASTPKGDQPQHF
>TRBJ2-7|.|TRBV10-2|.
TGCGCCAGCAGTGGGTTGGCGGGCTCTTCCTACGAGCAGTACTTC
CASSGLAGSSYEQYF
>TRBJ1-4|once|TRBV7-6|TRBD1
TGTGCCAGCAGCTTAGGGCCAGGGGGTGAAAAACTGTTTTTT
CASSLGPGGEKLFF